The entry below gives a single T cell receptor beta chain sequence along with its context. Study processing details: Estimated nucleated cell counts came from reference gene primer amplification. The assay was immunoSEQ multiplex PCR, and TCRdb's table has in-frame clones only and misses some. V, J and clone size are those of that table, while D and trimming were read from the DNA. Among about 30,000 clones, approximately 86% were seen once, and the ten largest hold 10% to 15%. The sample belongs to a study of blood T cell repertoires in COVID-19. In the study overall: Whether acute or convalescent, the COVID-19 samples came from the United States, Italy and Spain. Sources were T cells, B-cell-depleted T cells, or PBMCs; the material itself was cDNA or gDNA.

V lost 4 bases and J 7 bases, leaving 11 bases between the germline ends. The CDR3 runs 13 residues. The receptor was isolated from a human donor in a cohort sampled during active COVID-19. The donor label of this sample is uncertain. Sequencing was carried out using peripheral blood. The V gene is TRBV12-3 or TRBV12-4, the J gene TRBJ2-1; D possibly corresponds to TRBD1 (6 bases). The DNA for the CDR3 is TGTGCCAGCAGTTACAGGGATCGGAATGAGCAGTTCTTC. Translating it yields CASSYRDRNEQFF.